This T cell receptor (beta chain) was documented in a study of blood T cell repertoires in COVID-19. CDR1 is DFQATT, CDR2 SNEGSKA, per germline (reference sequence). This CDR3 has 11 residues. The ends were cut back, 6 bases at V and 3 bases at J, with 6 bases in the middle. The repertoire was sequenced with immunoSEQ multiplex PCR; TCRdb's copy has only in-frame clones and lacks some. The sample consists of 300,000 to 450,000 clones, about nine tenths of them appearing once. The specimen was PBMCs or T cells enriched from blood (not recorded which). The V call is TRBV20-1, the J call TRBJ2-1, with D perhaps TRBD1 (5 bases). This clonotype was sampled from a woman between 25 and 40 years old who had been exposed to COVID-19. CDR3 amino acids: CSARDYNEQFF. The CDR3 DNA is TGCAGTGCCAGGGACTACAATGAGCAGTTCTTC.